This is a list of T cell receptor beta chains from one sample in a study of T cells in Graves' hyperthyroidism and ophthalmopathy. MiXCR was run by TCRdb on the multiplex PCR reads, yielding one entry per CDR3 protein. In the table there are 550,000 to 600,000 distinct CDR3 sequences, over 15% of which are singletons. Sequenced input: blood. The receptors stem from a woman under 30 with Graves' hyperthyroidism. The CDR3 runs from the conserved cysteine through the conserved F or W. The D gene is left open where the match is weak. The listing skips clone size in some rows; elsewhere it reads once, few, many or a size class.

j_call clone_size v_call d_call cdr3_aa cdr3_nt
TRBJ2-7 - TRBV30 TRBD2 CAWSPGLTYEQYF TGTGCCTGGAGTCCGGGACTAACCTACGAGCAGTACTTC
TRBJ2-3 few TRBV27 TRBD2 CASTRIAGGPDTDTQYF TGTGCCAGCACCCGAATAGCGGGAGGGCCGGATACAGATACGCAGTATTTT
TRBJ2-1 many TRBV2 TRBD2 CASSSLGRGAYNEQFF TGTGCCAGCAGTTCCCTCGGGCGGGGGGCTTACAATGAGCAGTTCTTC
TRBJ1-6 - TRBV20-1 - CSARTSSYNSPLHF TGCAGTGCTAGGACTAGCTCCTATAATTCACCCCTCCACTTT
TRBJ2-3 - TRBV5-1 - CASSWDSETRTDTQYF TGCGCCAGCAGCTGGGATAGCGAGACGCGCACAGATACGCAGTATTTT
TRBJ2-2 few TRBV12-3/TRBV12-4 TRBD2 CASSASSGGAGGELFF TGTGCCAGCAGTGCCTCTAGCGGGGGGGCCGGCGGGGAGCTGTTTTTT
TRBJ2-7 - TRBV12-3/TRBV12-4 - CASSSLAGPYEQYF TGTGCCAGCAGTTCCTTGGCGGGACCCTACGAGCAGTACTTC
TRBJ2-1 many TRBV7-9 TRBD2 CASEGLKGTSGSNEQFF TGTGCCAGCGAAGGGCTCAAGGGGACTAGCGGAAGCAATGAGCAGTTCTTC
TRBJ1-1 - TRBV20-1 - CSASAPGRNTEVFF TGCAGTGCTAGTGCACCGGGACGGAACACTGAAGTTTTCTTT
TRBJ2-2 few TRBV5-4 TRBD2 CASSRLAATGELFF TGTGCCAGCAGCCGCCTAGCGGCCACCGGGGAGCTGTTTTTT
TRBJ2-7 many TRBV28 TRBD1 CASSSRVSLSDRGWPYEQYF TGTGCCAGCAGTTCTCGGGTCTCACTGTCAGACAGGGGATGGCCCTACGAGCAGTACTTC
TRBJ2-5 many TRBV11-1 TRBD2 CASSPSLAGAEETQYF TGTGCCAGCAGCCCGAGCCTAGCGGGAGCAGAAGAGACCCAGTACTTC
TRBJ1-6 many TRBV27 - CASSLSIRPGASSPLHF TGTGCCAGCAGTTTATCGATTCGGCCAGGGGCTTCATCACCCCTCCACTTT
TRBJ1-2 few TRBV28 - CATMEEVLYGYTF TGTGCTACAATGGAGGAGGTGCTCTATGGCTACACCTTC
TRBJ1-3 many TRBV28 - CASSFGSVGNTIYF TGTGCCAGCAGTTTTGGCAGCGTCGGAAACACCATATATTTT
TRBJ2-7 few TRBV27 - CASRSDGQGLLEQYF TGTGCCAGCAGGTCCGACGGGCAGGGTCTTCTCGAGCAGTACTTC
TRBJ2-2 few TRBV15 TRBD2 CATSRDTSGRNTGELFF TGTGCCACCAGCAGAGATACCAGCGGGAGAAATACCGGGGAGCTGTTTTTT
TRBJ2-1 many TRBV24-1 - CATSDFGAGSSYNEQFF TGTGCCACCAGTGATTTCGGGGCGGGAAGCTCCTACAATGAGCAGTTCTTC
TRBJ1-1 many TRBV20-1 - CSARDMAGWNTEAFF TGCAGTGCTAGAGATATGGCAGGGTGGAACACTGAAGCTTTCTTT
TRBJ1-1 - TRBV19 - CASSIGGVNTEAFF TGTGCCAGTAGTATTGGAGGTGTGAACACTGAAGCTTTCTTT
TRBJ2-3 - TRBV5-1 - CASSTRESGLSTQYF TGCGCCAGCAGCACACGGGAGTCTGGGCTGTCCACGCAGTATTTT
TRBJ1-5 many TRBV15 - CATSRVGQPQHF TGTGCCACCAGCAGGGTTGGTCAGCCCCAGCATTTT